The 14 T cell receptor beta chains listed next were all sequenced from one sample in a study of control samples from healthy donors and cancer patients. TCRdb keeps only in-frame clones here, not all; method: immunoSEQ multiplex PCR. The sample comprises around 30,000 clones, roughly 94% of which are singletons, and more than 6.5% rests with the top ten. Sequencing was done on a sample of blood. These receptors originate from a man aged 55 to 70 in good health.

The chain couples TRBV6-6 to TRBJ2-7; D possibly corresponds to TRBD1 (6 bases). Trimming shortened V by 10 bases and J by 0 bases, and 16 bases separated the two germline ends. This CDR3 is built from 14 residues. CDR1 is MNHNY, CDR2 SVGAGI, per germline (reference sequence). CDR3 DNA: TGTGCCACCAGGGGTATGCCGTCCTCCTACGAGCAGTACTTC. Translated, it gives CATRGMPSSYEQYF.

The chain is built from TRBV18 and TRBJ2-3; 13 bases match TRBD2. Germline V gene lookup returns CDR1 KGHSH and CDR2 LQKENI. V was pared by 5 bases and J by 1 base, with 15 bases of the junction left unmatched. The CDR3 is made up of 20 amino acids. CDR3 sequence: CASSAIRMGLAGPGTDTQYF. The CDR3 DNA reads TGTGCCAGCTCAGCTATCCGTATGGGACTAGCGGGACCTGGCACAGATACGCAGTATTTT.

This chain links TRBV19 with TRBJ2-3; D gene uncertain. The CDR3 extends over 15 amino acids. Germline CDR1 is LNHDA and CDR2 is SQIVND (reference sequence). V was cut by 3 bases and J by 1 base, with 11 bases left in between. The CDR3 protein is CASSMGILRTDTQYF. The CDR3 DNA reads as TGTGCCAGTAGTATGGGAATCCTCCGCACAGATACGCAGTATTTT.

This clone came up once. Here the CDR3 reads CASSESAGWQPQHF. The CDR3 region has the DNA TGTGCCAGCAGTGAGAGTGCAGGGTGGCAGCCCCAGCATTTT. The chain recombines TRBV2 with TRBJ1-5, with D perhaps matching TRBD1 (5 bases). V gave up 3 bases and J gave up 7 bases, with 13 bases separating them. This CDR3 comprises 14 residues. Germline CDR1 reads SNHLY; CDR2 reads FYNNEI. The entire variable domain, with the rest obtained from reference TRBV2 and TRBJ1-5, is as follows: EPEVTQTPSHQVTQMGQEVILRCVPISNHLYFYWYRQILGQKVEFLVSFYNNEISEKSEIFDDQFSVERPDGSNFTLKIRSTKLEDSAMYFCASSESAGWQPQHFGDGTRLSIL.

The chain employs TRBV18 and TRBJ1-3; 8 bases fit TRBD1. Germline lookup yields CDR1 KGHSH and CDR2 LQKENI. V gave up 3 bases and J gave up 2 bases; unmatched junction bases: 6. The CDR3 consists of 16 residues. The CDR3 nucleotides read TGTGCCAGCTCACCTTGGGACAGGCAGACTGGAAACACCATATATTTT. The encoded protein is CASSPWDRQTGNTIYF. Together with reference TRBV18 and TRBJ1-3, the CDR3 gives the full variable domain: NAGVMQNPRHLVRRRGQEARLRCSPMKGHSHVYWYRQLPEEGLKFMVYLQKENIIDESGMPKERFSAEFPKEGPSILRIQQVVRGDSAAYFCASSPWDRQTGNTIYFGEGSWLTVV.

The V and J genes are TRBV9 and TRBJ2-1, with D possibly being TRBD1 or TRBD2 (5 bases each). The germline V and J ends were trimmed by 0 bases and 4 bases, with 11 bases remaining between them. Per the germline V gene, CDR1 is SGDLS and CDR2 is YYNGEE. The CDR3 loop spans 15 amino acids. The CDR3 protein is CASSVAGGTYNEQFF. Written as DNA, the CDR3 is TGTGCCAGCAGCGTAGCTGGGGGAACGTACAATGAGCAGTTCTTC. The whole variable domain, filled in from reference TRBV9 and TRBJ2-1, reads DSGVTQTPKHLITATGQRVTLRCSPRSGDLSVYWYQQSLDQGLQFLIQYYNGEERAKGNILERFSAQQFPDLHSELNLSSLELGDSALYFCASSVAGGTYNEQFFGPGTRLTVL.

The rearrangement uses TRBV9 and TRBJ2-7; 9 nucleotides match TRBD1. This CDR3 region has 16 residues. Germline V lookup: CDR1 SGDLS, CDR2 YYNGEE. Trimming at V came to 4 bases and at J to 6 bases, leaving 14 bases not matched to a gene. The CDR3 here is CASSHTHGTGLVEQYF. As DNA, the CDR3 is TGTGCCAGCAGCCATACTCACGGGACAGGGTTGGTCGAGCAGTACTTC.

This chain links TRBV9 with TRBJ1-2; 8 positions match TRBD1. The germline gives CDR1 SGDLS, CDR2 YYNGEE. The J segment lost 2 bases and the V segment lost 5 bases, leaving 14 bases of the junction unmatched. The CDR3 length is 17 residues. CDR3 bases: TGTGCCAGCAGAAAGAGTGGAGGGGCAGGGGGCAACTATGGCTACACCTTC. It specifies CASRKSGGAGGNYGYTF.

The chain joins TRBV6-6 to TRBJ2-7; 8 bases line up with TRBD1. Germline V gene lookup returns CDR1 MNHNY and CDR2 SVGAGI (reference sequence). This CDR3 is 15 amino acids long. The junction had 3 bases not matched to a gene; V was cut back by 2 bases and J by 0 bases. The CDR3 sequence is CASSYRGQGSYEQYF. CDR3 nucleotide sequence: TGTGCCAGCAGTTACCGTGGACAGGGCTCCTACGAGCAGTACTTC.

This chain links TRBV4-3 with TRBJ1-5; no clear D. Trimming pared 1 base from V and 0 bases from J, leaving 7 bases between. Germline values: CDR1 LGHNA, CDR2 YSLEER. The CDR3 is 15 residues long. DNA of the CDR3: TGCGCCAGCAGCCAAGGAGGGTTTAGCAATCAGCCCCAGCATTTT. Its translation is CASSQGGFSNQPQHF.

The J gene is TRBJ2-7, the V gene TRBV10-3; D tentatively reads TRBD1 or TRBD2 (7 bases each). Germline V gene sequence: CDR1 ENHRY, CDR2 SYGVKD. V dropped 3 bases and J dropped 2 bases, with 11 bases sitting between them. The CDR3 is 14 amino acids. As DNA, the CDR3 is TGTGCCATCAGTGATGCAGGGGGGGCCTACGAGCAGTACTTC. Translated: CAISDAGGAYEQYF.

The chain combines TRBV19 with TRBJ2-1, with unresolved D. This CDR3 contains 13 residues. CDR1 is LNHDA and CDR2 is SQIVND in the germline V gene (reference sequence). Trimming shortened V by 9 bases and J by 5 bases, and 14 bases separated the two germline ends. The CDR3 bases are TGTGCCAGCACCCCCCTCGGGCACAATGAGCAGTTCTTC. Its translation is CASTPLGHNEQFF.

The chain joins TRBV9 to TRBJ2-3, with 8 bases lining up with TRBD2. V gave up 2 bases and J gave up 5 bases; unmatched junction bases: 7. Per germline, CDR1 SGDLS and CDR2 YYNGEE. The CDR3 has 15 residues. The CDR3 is CASSVSGGREDTQYF. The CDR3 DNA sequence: TGTGCCAGCAGCGTGAGCGGGGGCCGGGAAGATACGCAGTATTTT.

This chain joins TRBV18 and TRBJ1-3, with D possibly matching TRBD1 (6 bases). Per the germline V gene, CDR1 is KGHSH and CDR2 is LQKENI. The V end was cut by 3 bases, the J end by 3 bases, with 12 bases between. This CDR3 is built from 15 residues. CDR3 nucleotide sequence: TGTGCCAGCTCACCTACCAGGGGAAATGGAAACACCATATATTTT. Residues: CASSPTRGNGNTIYF.